The 22 T cell receptor beta chains given below trace back to one sample, sequenced in a study of T cells in Graves' hyperthyroidism and ophthalmopathy. RNA transcripts yielded amplified TCR beta CDR3 regions. With the HTBI primer set, the TCR CDR3 went through a first round of RT-PCR. A single record per CDR3 protein comes from TCRdb applying MiXCR to the multiplex PCR reads. The table includes 600,000 to 800,000 distinct CDR3 sequences, roughly a third detected once. Sequencing was performed on blood. The receptors were gathered from a woman aged 40 to 55 with Graves' hyperthyroidism.

This clonotype has a count of ten or more. The chain is built from TRBV7-9 and TRBJ2-7; D tentatively reads TRBD1 or TRBD2 (5 bases each). In germline, CDR1 is SEHNR, CDR2 FQNEAQ (reference sequence). This CDR3 contains 13 residues. The V gene lost 3 bases and the J gene lost 1 base, with 7 bases spanning the gap. CDR3 region: CASSLRGSYEQYF. The CDR3 region has the DNA TGTGCCAGCAGCTTGAGGGGATCCTACGAGCAGTACTTC.

This clonotype has ten or more counts. J is TRBJ2-5 and V is TRBV11-2; D remains unclear. The germline CDR1 and CDR2 sequences are SGHAT and FQNNGV. CDR3 length: 14 amino acids. V lost 2 bases and J 5 bases, leaving 12 bases between the germline ends. The CDR3 coding sequence is TGTGCCAGCAGCTTAATGGGCGGTCGGGAGACCCAGTACTTC. Translating it yields CASSLMGGRETQYF.

The genes are TRBV3-1 and TRBJ1-3, with D unresolved. This CDR3 has 16 amino acids. The V end lost 5 bases, the J end lost 4 bases, and 18 bases lay between the germline ends. Germline V gene lookup returns CDR1 LGHDT and CDR2 YNNKEL (reference sequence). The CDR3 sequence is CASSRNLFKTGNTIYF. In DNA form, the CDR3 reads TGTGCCAGCAGCAGGAACCTCTTTAAGACAGGAAACACCATATATTTT.

V gene TRBV15 combines with J gene TRBJ2-1; the D gene is possibly TRBD2 (6 bases). The CDR3 extends over 15 amino acids. Per germline, CDR1 LNHNV and CDR2 YYDKDF (reference sequence). Trimming pared 9 bases from V and 2 bases from J, leaving 17 bases between. The CDR3, as DNA: TGTGCCACTGGACGGGAGAATGAGGCCTACAATGAGCAGTTCTTC. Residues: CATGRENEAYNEQFF.

In this sample, this clonotype turned up a few times. The V gene is TRBV9, the J gene TRBJ2-7; D gene ambiguous. There are 14 residues in the CDR3. Per germline, CDR1 SGDLS and CDR2 YYNGEE. Between the trimmed V and J ends, which lost 1 base and 2 bases, there was a span of 10 bases. The CDR3 coding sequence is TGTGCCAGCAGCGTAAATACCAGCCCCTACGAGCAGTACTTC. Protein sequence: CASSVNTSPYEQYF.

The chain links TRBV6-5 to TRBJ1-5; D may be TRBD1 (5 bases). The V gene lost 8 bases and the J gene lost 6 bases, with 20 bases spanning the gap. Germline V gene lookup returns CDR1 MNHEY and CDR2 SVGAGI. The CDR3 loop spans 15 amino acids. This CDR3 reads CASGRSGPGGQPQHF. DNA for the CDR3: TGTGCCAGCGGGAGGTCGGGCCCGGGGGGTCAGCCCCAGCATTTT.

With regard to this clonotype: The CDR3 ends on some other residue instead of the conserved phenylalanine or tryptophan, so this is likely a read error. The chain is built from TRBV12-3 or TRBV12-4 and TRBJ1-2; D is unresolved. The V end was cut by 3 bases, the J end by 8 bases, with 10 bases between. The CDR3 contains 12 residues. The CDR3 DNA is TGTGCCAGCAGTTTTTGGGAGCGGGGCTACACCTCC. Protein product: CASSFWERGYTS.

The chain combines TRBV10-3 with TRBJ1-6, with TRBD1 as a possible D gene (6 bases). The CDR3 has 15 residues. The V gene's germline CDR1 is ENHRY and CDR2 SYGVKD. V lost 6 bases and J lost 9, with 18 bases in between. The DNA of the CDR3 is TGTGCCATCAGCGTGGACAGCACTTTTGGTTCACCCCTCCACTTT. It codes for CAISVDSTFGSPLHF.

The chain links TRBV29-1 to TRBJ1-1; 10 bases match TRBD1. Unmatched junction bases numbered 6, after V lost 4 bases and J lost 4 bases. In germline, CDR1 is SQVTM, CDR2 ANQGSEA. The CDR3 totals 14 residues. In nucleotides, the CDR3 is TGCAGCGTTGTACGGGACAGGGGAAGCACTGAAGCTTTCTTT. The encoded protein is CSVVRDRGSTEAFF.

This clonotype was seen many times. The J gene is TRBJ1-2, the V gene TRBV29-1, with unresolved D. The CDR3 consists of 11 residues. Germline V gene data show CDR1 as SQVTM and CDR2 as ANQGSEA. The V end lost 4 bases, the J end lost 5 bases, and 8 bases lay between the germline ends. CDR3 DNA sequence: TGCAGCGTTGGAGGGCAGTATGGCTACACCTTC. Protein sequence: CSVGGQYGYTF.

This clonotype was seen a handful of times. The rearrangement uses TRBV7-9 and TRBJ2-3, with D possibly matching TRBD1 (5 bases). Per germline, CDR1 SEHNR and CDR2 FQNEAQ (reference sequence). The CDR3 covers 14 residues. The ends were cut back, 1 base at V and 0 bases at J, with 5 bases in the middle. The chain's CDR3 is CASSLEGSTDTQYF. The CDR3, as DNA: TGTGCCAGCAGCTTAGAGGGGAGCACAGATACGCAGTATTTT.

This clonotype was seen more than once but under ten times. The chain joins TRBV6-5 to TRBJ1-1, with D hard to call. Germline loops: CDR1 MNHEY, CDR2 SVGAGI. V was pared by 0 bases and J by 1 base, with 9 bases between. This CDR3 is 15 amino acids long. CDR3 sequence reads: CASSYSIWGNTEAFF. In nucleotides, the CDR3 is TGTGCCAGCAGTTACTCGATATGGGGGAACACTGAAGCTTTCTTT.

This clonotype showed up just a few times. V is TRBV4-1 and J is TRBJ2-7; maybe TRBD1 (6 bases). Germline values: CDR1 MGHRA, CDR2 YSYEKL. The CDR3 is 14 residues long. V lost 3 bases and J lost 5, with 14 bases in between. The CDR3 nucleotides read TGCGCCAGCAGCCAGGTACGGACAGAGAACGAGCAGTACTTC. Translating gives CASSQVRTENEQYF.

There are many counts of this clonotype. CDR3 region: CASSDSGRDGYTF. The CDR3 DNA follows: TGTGCCAGCAGCGACTCAGGGAGAGATGGCTACACCTTC. The gene calls are TRBV12-3 or TRBV12-4 and TRBJ1-2; TRBD1 might be the D (5 bases). There are 13 residues in the CDR3. V lost 6 bases, J lost 6 bases, and 14 bases lay in between.

Worth noting for this clonotype: A much larger clone is a single base away; this may be a read error. The chain carries TRBV7-2 and TRBJ2-7; 9 bases align to TRBD1. Germline V gene sequence: CDR1 SGHTA, CDR2 FQGNSA. The CDR3 runs 14 residues. The DNA of the CDR3 is TGTGCCAGCAGCTACCGGGGACAGGGTTACGGGCAGTACTTC. Encoded protein: CASSYRGQGYGQYF.

Turning to this clonotype: One base away lies a much larger clone, so this may be a sequencing read error. The chain has TRBV6-5 and TRBJ2-5; TRBD2 might be the D (6 bases). From germline, CDR1 is MNHEY and CDR2 SVGAGI. V was pared by 4 bases and J by 7 bases, with 16 bases between. The CDR3 runs 14 residues. As DNA, the CDR3 is TGTGCCAGCAGTTTATGGCCGGGGGAAGCGACCCAGTACTTC. It is translated as CASSLWPGEATQYF.

Turning to this clonotype: The junction and the germline gene differ at one end; a read error may be behind it. The genes are TRBV10-3 and TRBJ2-7; TRBD1 matches 7 bases. From germline, CDR1 is ENHRY and CDR2 SYGVKD. This CDR3 comprises 14 residues. CDR3 sequence (DNA): TGTGCCAGCAGTCCCGAGGGACAGCACTACGAGCAGTACTTC. Translating gives CASSPEGQHYEQYF.

The J gene is TRBJ2-5, the V gene TRBV10-3; 9 bases align to TRBD2. Germline assignment: CDR1 ENHRY and CDR2 SYGVKD. The ends lost 6 bases at V and 5 bases at J; junction bases unmatched: 4. The CDR3 has 13 amino acids. CDR3 sequence (DNA): TGTGCCATCAGGCGGGGGGGCTGGGAGACCCAGTACTTC. Protein sequence: CAIRRGGWETQYF.

This clonotype came up a few times. The V and J genes are TRBV7-9 and TRBJ2-2; D tentatively reads TRBD1 or TRBD2 (5 bases each). V lost 5 bases, J lost 4 bases, and 17 bases lay in between. The length of the CDR3 is 16 residues. Germline-derived CDR1 and CDR2 are SEHNR and FQNEAQ (reference sequence). The CDR3 here is CASSPPGLASTGELFF. The CDR3 bases are TGTGCCAGCAGCCCCCCGGGGCTAGCAAGCACCGGGGAGCTGTTTTTT. The full variable domain, completed using reference TRBV7-9 and TRBJ2-2, is DTGVSQNPRHKITKRGQNVTFRCDPISEHNRLYWYRQTLGQGPEFLTYFQNEAQLEKSRLLSDRFSAERPKGSFSTLEIQRTEQGDSAMYLCASSPPGLASTGELFFGEGSRLTVL.

This clonotype was picked up a small number of times. The V gene is TRBV7-2, the J gene TRBJ2-3; 10 nucleotides agree with TRBD2. The CDR3 has 17 residues. The J segment lost 0 bases and the V segment lost 4 bases, leaving 7 bases of the junction unmatched. CDR1 SGHTA and CDR2 FQGNSA come from the germline V gene. Written as DNA, the CDR3 is TGTGCCAGCAGCTATGAAGCGGGAGGGCCGAGCACAGATACGCAGTATTTT. Translation gives CASSYEAGGPSTDTQYF. The variable domain in full, completed from reference TRBV7-2 and TRBJ2-3, reads GAGVSQSPSNKVTEKGKDVELRCDPISGHTALYWYRQSLGQGLEFLIYFQGNSAPDKSGLPSDRFSAERTGGSVSTLTIQRTQQEDSAVYLCASSYEAGGPSTDTQYFGPGTRLTVL.

The V call is TRBV10-3, the J call TRBJ2-5; perhaps TRBD2 as D (6 bases). Per germline, CDR1 ENHRY and CDR2 SYGVKD. Trimming removed 4 bases at V and 5 bases at J, with 11 bases between. This CDR3 contains 13 residues. CDR3 DNA: TGTGCCATCAGTGGGGCAGGGACTGAGACCCAGTACTTC. This gives the protein CAISGAGTETQYF.

The chain combines TRBV15 with TRBJ1-5; the match to TRBD1 covers 7 bases. Losses at the gene ends were 0 bases for V and 4 bases for J; bases not matched to a gene: 9. This CDR3 has 17 amino acids. Germline lookup yields CDR1 LNHNV and CDR2 YYDKDF (reference sequence). The CDR3 DNA follows: TGTGCCACCAGCAGAGATCGACAGGGAAATGGTAATCAGCCCCAGCATTTT. Translation: CATSRDRQGNGNQPQHF.